Following are 26 T cell receptor beta chains from one sample sequenced in a study of cytomegalovirus exposure and HLA in healthy donors. The PCR ran on 60 Vbeta and 13 Jbeta primers. The table came from immunoSEQ multiplex PCR; TCRdb's copy has only in-frame clones and leaves some out. The sample shows under 200,000 clones, 70% to 80% of them seen only once. The source material was PBMCs. These TCRs come from a man in his 60s in good health and CMV-seronegative.

The chain joins TRBV7-8 to TRBJ2-7; maybe TRBD1 (6 bases). CDR1 and CDR2 (germline): SGHVS, FQNEAQ. V was trimmed by 5 bases and J by 6 bases, leaving 17 bases between them. The CDR3 runs 14 residues. The CDR3 DNA reads TGTGCCAGCAGCACTATAGGCAGGGGTGGCGAGCAGTACTTC. This encodes CASSTIGRGGEQYF.

The V gene is TRBV19, the J gene TRBJ2-3; D call uncertain. CDR3 size: 19 residues. The V end was cut by 1 base, the J end by 0 bases, with 20 bases between. Germline CDR1 is LNHDA and CDR2 is SQIVND (reference sequence). CDR3 DNA sequence: TGTGCCAGTAGTATAGTCCTAGTTGGCCTATCTTCTAGCACAGATACGCAGTATTTT. Translation: CASSIVLVGLSSSTDTQYF.

J is TRBJ2-7 and V is TRBV19; TRBD1 matches at 10 bases. Germline assignment: CDR1 LNHDA and CDR2 SQIVND (reference sequence). The CDR3 runs to 16 residues. V was pared by 1 base and J by 4 bases, with 7 bases of the junction left unmatched. Written as DNA, the CDR3 is TGTGCCAGTAGTATAGGTGGAGGGACAGGGGTGTACGAGCAGTACTTC. Its translation: CASSIGGGTGVYEQYF. Filled out from reference TRBV19 and TRBJ2-7, the complete variable domain reads DGGITQSPKYLFRKEGQNVTLSCEQNLNHDAMYWYRQDPGQGLRLIYYSQIVNDFQKGDIAEGYSVSREKKESFPLTVTSAQKNPTAFYLCASSIGGGTGVYEQYFGPGTRLTVT.

In DNA form, the CDR3 reads TGTGCCAGCAGTTACTCGGTTCAGGGAATCGGGCAGTACTTC. This translates into CASSYSVQGIGQYF. The rearrangement joins TRBV6-5 to TRBJ2-7; D perhaps matches TRBD1 (5 bases). Trimming cost V 0 bases and J 9 bases, with 15 bases left between them. CDR1 and CDR2 (germline): MNHEY, SVGAGI. The CDR3 is 14 amino acids.

This chain links TRBV18 with TRBJ2-7; 8 bases match TRBD2. CDR1 is KGHSH, CDR2 LQKENI, per germline. This CDR3 region has 16 residues. Germline trimming cut 6 bases from V and 0 bases from J; bases unmatched to any gene: 10. CDR3 DNA: TGTGCCAGCTCTCAAGCGGGGGAGGGGCCCTCCTACGAGCAGTACTTC. It is translated as CASSQAGEGPSYEQYF.

V gene TRBV28 combines with J gene TRBJ2-6; a possible D gene is TRBD1 (6 bases). There are 11 residues in the CDR3. Germline V gene sequence: CDR1 MDHEN, CDR2 SYDVKM. The ends were cut back, 5 bases at V and 17 bases at J, with 13 bases in the middle. The CDR3 DNA reads TGTGCCAGCAGTCCTGGACAGCTCATGACTTTC. Translated: CASSPGQLMTF.

The rearrangement uses TRBV25-1 and TRBJ1-4, with 7 bases aligning to TRBD1. V was clipped by 5 bases and J by 6 bases; unmatched bases: 12. The CDR3 spans 16 residues. Germline CDR1 MGHDK, CDR2 SYGVNS. The CDR3 here is CASSLPLQGFYEKLFF. The DNA for the CDR3 is TGTGCCAGCAGTCTCCCACTACAGGGGTTTTATGAAAAACTGTTTTTT.

This chain joins TRBV28 and TRBJ2-2, with 14 bases lining up with TRBD2. CDR1 and CDR2 from the germline V gene are MDHEN and SYDVKM. V shed 4 bases and J 3 bases; nucleotides not matched to a gene: 4. This CDR3 has 17 amino acids. CDR3 loop: CASSSGLAGAHTGELFF. The DNA of the CDR3 is TGTGCCAGCAGTTCGGGACTAGCGGGAGCCCACACCGGGGAGCTGTTTTTT. Variable domain in full (rest from reference TRBV28 and TRBJ2-2): DVKVTQSSRYLVKRTGEKVFLECVQDMDHENMFWYRQDPGLGLRLIYFSYDVKMKEKGDIPEGYSVSREKKERFSLILESASTNQTSMYLCASSSGLAGAHTGELFFGEGSRLTVL.

This clone was counted only a few times. J is TRBJ1-2 and V is TRBV6-6, with 9 bases identical to TRBD1. Germline assignment: CDR1 MNHNY and CDR2 SVGAGI (reference sequence). The CDR3 is 16 residues long. V lost 4 bases, J lost 1 base, and 7 bases stayed unmatched. CDR3 protein: CASSSPRDRVNYGYTF. The CDR3 bases are TGTGCCAGCAGTTCGCCCCGGGACAGGGTTAACTATGGCTACACCTTC.

A few counts support this clone. The chain links TRBV28 to TRBJ1-2; TRBD1 agrees at 7 bases. V lost 7 bases to trimming and J lost 7 bases; unmatched junction nucleotides: 9. Germline CDR1 MDHEN, CDR2 SYDVKM. The CDR3 is 13 residues long. Here the CDR3 DNA reads TGTGCCAGCACACAAGGGGGCCTGGGTGGCTACACCTTC. Its translation is CASTQGGLGGYTF.

V gene TRBV5-4 combines with J gene TRBJ1-2; perhaps TRBD1 as D (6 bases). The germline gives CDR1 SGHNT, CDR2 YYREEE (reference sequence). V was trimmed by 0 bases and J by 3 bases, leaving 15 bases between them. This CDR3 contains 16 residues. This CDR3 reads CASSLDPVGGYYGYTF. CDR3 sequence (DNA): TGTGCCAGCAGCTTGGATCCGGTAGGGGGTTACTATGGCTACACCTTC.

V and J are TRBV7-9 and TRBJ2-7, with 7 bases lining up with TRBD1. CDR1 SEHNR and CDR2 FQNEAQ come from the germline V gene (reference sequence). The trim removed 4 bases at V and 11 bases at J, leaving 8 bases unmatched. This CDR3 is built from 12 residues. This chain's CDR3 is CASSSGGQVEYF. The CDR3 DNA follows: TGTGCCAGCAGCTCAGGAGGACAGGTTGAGTACTTC.

In this sample, this clone turned up a few times. DNA of the CDR3: TGTGCCAGCAGCTTGGGTTGGGACAGGGGAAATGAAGCTTTCTTT. It codes for CASSLGWDRGNEAFF. The genes are TRBV5-6 and TRBJ1-1, with TRBD1 matching 10 bases. Germline lookup yields CDR1 SGHDT and CDR2 YYEEEE. Trimming cost V 0 bases and J 7 bases; bases outside gene matches: 6. This CDR3 has 15 amino acids. Variable domain in full (rest from reference TRBV5-6 and TRBJ1-1): DAGVTQSPTHLIKTRGQQVTLRCSPKSGHDTVSWYQQALGQGPQFIFQYYEEEERQRGNFPDRFSGHQFPNYSSELNVNALLLGDSALYLCASSLGWDRGNEAFFGQGTRLTVV.

The chain employs TRBV6-5 and TRBJ2-7, with D possibly TRBD2 on 6 matching bases. Trimming left V 1 base short and J 2 bases short, with 12 bases between. CDR1 MNHEY and CDR2 SVGAGI come from the germline V gene. This CDR3 comprises 15 residues. As DNA, the CDR3 is TGTGCCAGCAGTTACTTCCCAACTAGCACCTACGAGCAGTACTTC. It yields the protein CASSYFPTSTYEQYF.

The chain recombines TRBV6-1 with TRBJ2-1; unclear D gene. V lost 8 bases and J 1 base, leaving 9 bases between the germline ends. The CDR3 has 13 amino acids. The germline V gene encodes CDR1 MNHNS and CDR2 SASEGT. The CDR3 sequence is CASREWSYNEQFF. The CDR3 bases are TGTGCCAGCCGAGAGTGGTCCTACAATGAGCAGTTCTTC.

The rearrangement links TRBV6-6 to TRBJ2-1; no reliable D call. In germline, CDR1 is MNHNY, CDR2 SVGAGI (reference sequence). The CDR3 length is 13 residues. V was shortened by 10 bases and J by 0 bases, with 10 bases between the two germline ends. CDR3: CATEAYSYNEQFF. CDR3 sequence (DNA): TGTGCCACAGAAGCGTACTCCTACAATGAGCAGTTCTTC.

V usage is TRBV7-2 and J usage is TRBJ2-1; 9 nucleotides match TRBD2. The CDR3 runs to 15 residues. Germline CDR1 reads SGHTA; CDR2 reads FQGNSA. Losses at the gene ends were 8 bases for V and 8 bases for J; bases not matched to a gene: 13. The DNA of the CDR3 is TGTGCCAGCCTCAAGACCGGGCGGGAGGGGTATGAGCAGTTCTTC. Protein sequence: CASLKTGREGYEQFF.

The chain couples TRBV13 to TRBJ2-5; TRBD2 agrees at 13 bases. The germline V gene has CDR1 PRHDT and CDR2 FYEKMQ (reference sequence). The CDR3 totals 16 residues. Trimming at V came to 5 bases and at J to 7 bases, leaving 10 bases not matched to a gene. The CDR3 reads CASSETSGRVRGTQYF. In DNA, the CDR3 is TGTGCCAGCAGCGAAACTAGCGGGAGGGTTAGGGGGACCCAGTACTTC.

This sequence joins TRBV4-2 and TRBJ1-2, with 9 bases matching TRBD1. The germline V gene encodes CDR1 LGHNA and CDR2 YNFKEQ. CDR3 length equals 15 residues. With V trimmed by 3 bases and J by 1 base, 3 bases remained unmatched. DNA for the CDR3: TGTGCCAGCAGCCAGCGACAGGGGGTTAACTATGGCTACACCTTC. Its protein product is CASSQRQGVNYGYTF.

The rearrangement links TRBV9 to TRBJ2-7; TRBD1 matches 12 bases. Germline assignment: CDR1 SGDLS and CDR2 YYNGEE. J lost 4 bases, V lost 0 bases, and 14 bases had no gene match. The CDR3 contains 19 residues. Here the CDR3 reads CASSVGLALGQGASYEQYF. As DNA, the CDR3 is TGTGCCAGCAGCGTAGGCTTGGCTTTGGGACAGGGGGCTTCTTACGAGCAGTACTTC.

This clone turned up a few times. The chain is built from TRBV5-6 and TRBJ2-4, with a tentative D call TRBD1 (7 bases). Germline V gives CDR1 SGHDT, CDR2 YYEEEE. Trimming took 2 bases from V and 0 from J, leaving 9 bases between them. The CDR3 has 15 amino acids. CDR3 DNA: TGTGCCAGCAGCTTCAGGGGGGTAGCCAAAAACATTCAGTACTTC. Amino acid sequence: CASSFRGVAKNIQYF.

The chain links TRBV11-2 to TRBJ1-1; 7 bases match TRBD1. The CDR3 consists of 18 residues. Trimming cost V 3 bases and J 2 bases; bases outside gene matches: 15. Germline V gives CDR1 SGHAT, CDR2 FQNNGV. CDR3: CASSFDPYAGTANTEAFF. CDR3 bases: TGTGCCAGCAGCTTCGACCCTTACGCTGGGACAGCAAACACTGAAGCTTTCTTT.

The genes are TRBV6-6 and TRBJ2-2; no clear D. Trimming pared 5 bases from V and 0 bases from J, leaving 10 bases between. CDR3 length equals 15 residues. The germline V gene encodes CDR1 MNHNY and CDR2 SVGAGI (reference sequence). This chain's CDR3 is CASSRRSTNTGELFF. CDR3 DNA: TGTGCCAGCAGTCGACGGAGCACGAACACCGGGGAGCTGTTTTTT.

In its sample, this clone was seen a few times. The chain employs TRBV19 and TRBJ2-3; 8 bases are a match to TRBD2. The CDR3 totals 15 residues. V was clipped by 7 bases and J by 6 bases; unmatched bases: 12. Germline assignment: CDR1 LNHDA and CDR2 SQIVND (reference sequence). CDR3 nucleotide sequence: TGTGCCAGTACCACTAGCGGAACTAGAGGGGATACGCAGTATTTT. It yields the protein CASTTSGTRGDTQYF.

The rearrangement uses TRBV6-5 and TRBJ1-2; 9 bases align to TRBD1. From germline, CDR1 is MNHEY and CDR2 SVGAGI. Trimming cost V 5 bases and J 4 bases; bases outside gene matches: 8. The CDR3 covers 15 residues. The CDR3 DNA follows: TGTGCCAGCAGTCCCTCGGACAGGGGAATCTATGGCTACACCTTC. This sequence encodes CASSPSDRGIYGYTF.

The chain combines TRBV5-6 with TRBJ2-7; 8 bases map to TRBD2. CDR1 and CDR2 from the germline V gene are SGHDT and YYEEEE. The CDR3 length is 15 residues. The V gene end was trimmed by 5 bases and the J gene end by 1 base; junction bases not matched to a gene: 8. The CDR3 reads CASRGGLAASYEQYF. The CDR3 DNA reads TGTGCCAGCAGAGGAGGACTAGCTGCGTCCTACGAGCAGTACTTC.